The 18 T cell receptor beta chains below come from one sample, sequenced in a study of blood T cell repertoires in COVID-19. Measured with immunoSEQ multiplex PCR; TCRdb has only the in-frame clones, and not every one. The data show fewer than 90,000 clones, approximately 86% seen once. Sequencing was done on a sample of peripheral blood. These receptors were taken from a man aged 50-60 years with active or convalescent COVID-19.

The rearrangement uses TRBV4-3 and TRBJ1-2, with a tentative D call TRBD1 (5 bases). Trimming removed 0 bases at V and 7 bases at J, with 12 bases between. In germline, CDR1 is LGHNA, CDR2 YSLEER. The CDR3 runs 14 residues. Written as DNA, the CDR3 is TGCGCCAGCAGCCAAGACTCAGGGATGGGTGGCTACACCTTC. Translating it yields CASSQDSGMGGYTF.

CDR3 sequence (DNA): TGTGCCAGCACCGGGACAGGCTTCACAGATACGCAGTATTTT. Translated: CASTGTGFTDTQYF. The rearrangement links TRBV2 to TRBJ2-3; 8 bases match TRBD1. Losses at the gene ends were 7 bases for V and 2 bases for J; bases not matched to a gene: 5. The CDR3 is made up of 14 amino acids. Germline V gives CDR1 SNHLY, CDR2 FYNNEI.

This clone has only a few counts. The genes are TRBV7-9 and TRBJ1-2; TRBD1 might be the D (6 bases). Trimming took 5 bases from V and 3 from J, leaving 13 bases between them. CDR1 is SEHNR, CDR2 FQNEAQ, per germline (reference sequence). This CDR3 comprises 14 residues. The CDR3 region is CASSRSTGYYGYTF. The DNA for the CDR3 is TGTGCCAGCAGCCGGTCGACAGGCTACTATGGCTACACCTTC.

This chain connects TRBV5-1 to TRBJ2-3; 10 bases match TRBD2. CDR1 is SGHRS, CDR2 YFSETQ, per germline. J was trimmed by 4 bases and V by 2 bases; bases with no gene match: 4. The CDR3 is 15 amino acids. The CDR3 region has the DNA TGCGCCAGCAGCTTTACTAGCGGGGATGCAGATACGCAGTATTTT. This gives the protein CASSFTSGDADTQYF.

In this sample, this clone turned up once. The CDR3 loop is CASSSTGGKYEQYV. Here the CDR3 DNA reads TGTGCCAGCAGCTCGACAGGGGGCAAGTACGAGCAGTACGTC. The rearrangement links TRBV6-4 to TRBJ2-7; 10 bases are a match to TRBD1. Germline values: CDR1 MRHNA, CDR2 SNTAGT. CDR3 length: 14 residues. The V gene end was trimmed by 6 bases and the J gene end by 4 bases; junction bases not matched to a gene: 6.

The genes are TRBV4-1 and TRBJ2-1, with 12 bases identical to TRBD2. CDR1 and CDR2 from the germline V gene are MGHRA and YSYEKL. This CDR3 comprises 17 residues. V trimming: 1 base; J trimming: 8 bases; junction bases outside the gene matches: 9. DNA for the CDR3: TGCGCCAGCAGCCAAGTAATAGGACTAGCGGGGTTGGATGAGCAGTTCTTC. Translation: CASSQVIGLAGLDEQFF.

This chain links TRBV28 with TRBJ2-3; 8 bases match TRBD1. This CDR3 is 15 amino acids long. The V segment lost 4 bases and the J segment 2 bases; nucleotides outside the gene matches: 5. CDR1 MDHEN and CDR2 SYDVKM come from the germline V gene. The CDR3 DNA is TGTGCCAGCAGTTCCCGGCAGGGGGCCACAGATACGCAGTATTTT. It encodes CASSSRQGATDTQYF.

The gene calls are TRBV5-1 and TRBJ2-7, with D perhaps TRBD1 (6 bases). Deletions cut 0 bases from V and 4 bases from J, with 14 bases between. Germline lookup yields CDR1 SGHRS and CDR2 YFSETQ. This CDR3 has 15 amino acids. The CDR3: CASSLGAGVDYEQYF. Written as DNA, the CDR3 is TGCGCCAGCAGCTTGGGGGCAGGGGTGGATTACGAGCAGTACTTC.

CDR3 DNA sequence: TGTGCCAGCAGTTTGGAGGCGACTAATTCACCCCTCCACTTT. The encoded protein is CASSLEATNSPLHF. This chain joins TRBV27 and TRBJ1-6; D is undetermined. The CDR3 is made up of 14 amino acids. V dropped 3 bases and J dropped 6 bases, with 9 bases sitting between them. The V gene's germline CDR1 is MNHEY and CDR2 SMNVEV (reference sequence).

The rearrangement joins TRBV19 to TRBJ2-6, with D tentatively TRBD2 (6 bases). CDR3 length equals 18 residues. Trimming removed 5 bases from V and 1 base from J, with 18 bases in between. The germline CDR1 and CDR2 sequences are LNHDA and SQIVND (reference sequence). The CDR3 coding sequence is TGTGCCAGTAGTCCCCAGGGAGGAAGGACTTCTGGGGCCAACGTCCTGACTTTC. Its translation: CASSPQGGRTSGANVLTF.

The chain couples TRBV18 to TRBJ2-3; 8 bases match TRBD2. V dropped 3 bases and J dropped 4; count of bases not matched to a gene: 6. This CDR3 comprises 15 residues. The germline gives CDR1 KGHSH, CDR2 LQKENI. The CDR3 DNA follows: TGTGCCAGCTCACCTCCGGTTAGCGGGGCAGATACGCAGTATTTT. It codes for CASSPPVSGADTQYF.

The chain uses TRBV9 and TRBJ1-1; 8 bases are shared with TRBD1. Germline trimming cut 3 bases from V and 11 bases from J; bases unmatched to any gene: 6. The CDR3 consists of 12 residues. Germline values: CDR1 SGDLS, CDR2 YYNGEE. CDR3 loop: CASSAADREAFF. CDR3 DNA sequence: TGTGCCAGCAGCGCCGCGGACAGGGAGGCTTTCTTT.

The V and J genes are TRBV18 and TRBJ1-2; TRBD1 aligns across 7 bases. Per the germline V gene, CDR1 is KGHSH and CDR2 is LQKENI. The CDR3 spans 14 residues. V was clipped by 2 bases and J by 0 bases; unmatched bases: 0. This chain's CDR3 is CASSPGTANYGYTF. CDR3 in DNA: TGTGCCAGCTCACCAGGGACAGCTAACTATGGCTACACCTTC. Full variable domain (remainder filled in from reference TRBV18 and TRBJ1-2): NAGVMQNPRHLVRRRGQEARLRCSPMKGHSHVYWYRQLPEEGLKFMVYLQKENIIDESGMPKERFSAEFPKEGPSILRIQQVVRGDSAAYFCASSPGTANYGYTFGSGTRLTVV.

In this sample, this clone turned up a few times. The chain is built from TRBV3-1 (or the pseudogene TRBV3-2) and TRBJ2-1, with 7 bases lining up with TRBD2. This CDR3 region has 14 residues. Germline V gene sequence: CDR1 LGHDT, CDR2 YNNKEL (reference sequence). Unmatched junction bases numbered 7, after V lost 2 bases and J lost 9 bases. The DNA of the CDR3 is TGTGCCAGCAGCCAACAACCCGGCGGGGGTGAGCAGTTCTTC. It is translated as CASSQQPGGGEQFF.

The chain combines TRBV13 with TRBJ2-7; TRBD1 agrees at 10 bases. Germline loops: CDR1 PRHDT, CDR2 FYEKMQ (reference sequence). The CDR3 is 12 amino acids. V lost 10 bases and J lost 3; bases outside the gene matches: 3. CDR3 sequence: CATGTGDYEQYF. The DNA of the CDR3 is TGTGCCACCGGGACAGGGGACTACGAGCAGTACTTC.

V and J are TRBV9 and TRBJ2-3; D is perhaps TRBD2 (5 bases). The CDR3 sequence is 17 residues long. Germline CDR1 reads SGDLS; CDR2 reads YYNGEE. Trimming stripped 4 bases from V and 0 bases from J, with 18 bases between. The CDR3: CASSPHKGSTSTDTQYF. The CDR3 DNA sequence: TGTGCCAGCAGCCCCCATAAAGGGAGCACTAGCACAGATACGCAGTATTTT.

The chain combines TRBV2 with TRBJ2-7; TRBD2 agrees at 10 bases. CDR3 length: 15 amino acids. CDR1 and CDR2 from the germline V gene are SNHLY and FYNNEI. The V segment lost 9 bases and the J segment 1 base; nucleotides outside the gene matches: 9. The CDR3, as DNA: TGTGCCAGTGACCCAGAAGCGGGGGGGTCCTACGAGCAGTACGTC. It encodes CASDPEAGGSYEQYV.

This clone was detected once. CDR3: CASSLDRVFPDTQYF. CDR3 DNA sequence: TGTGCCAGCAGCTTAGATCGGGTTTTCCCTGATACGCAGTATTTT. The genes are TRBV11-2 and TRBJ2-3, with unresolved D. The V gene lost 0 bases and the J gene lost 6 bases, with 13 bases spanning the gap. CDR3 size: 15 residues. Germline V lookup: CDR1 SGHAT, CDR2 FQNNGV.